This TCR beta chain was retrieved from a study of blood T cell repertoires in COVID-19. The assay was immunoSEQ multiplex PCR, and TCRdb's table has in-frame clones only and misses some. The sample comprises about 170,000 clones, 80% to 90% of which are singletons, and 7.7% rests with the top ten. The V gene's germline CDR1 is KGHDR and CDR2 SFDVKD. This CDR3 has 16 residues. V shed 3 bases, J shed 2 bases, and the junction held 6 bases outside the gene matches. This TCR was recovered from a man between 40 and 49 years old who had recovered from COVID-19. Sequenced material: peripheral blood. The rearrangement uses TRBV24-1 and TRBJ2-3; 8 nucleotides align to TRBD2. The CDR3 DNA follows: TGTGCCACCAGTGATAGCGGGAGAAGAGTCACAGATACGCAGTATTTT. As protein: CATSDSGRRVTDTQYF.